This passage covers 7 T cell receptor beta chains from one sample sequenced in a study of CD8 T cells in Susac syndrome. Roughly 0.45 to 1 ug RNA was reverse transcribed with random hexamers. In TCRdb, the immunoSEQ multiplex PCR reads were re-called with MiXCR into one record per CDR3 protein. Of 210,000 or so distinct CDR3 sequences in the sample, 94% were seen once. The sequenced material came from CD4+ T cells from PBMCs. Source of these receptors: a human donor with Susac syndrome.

This CDR3 is CASTDVLVAGGNEQFF. As DNA, the CDR3 is TGCGCCAGCACGGACGTCTTGGTAGCGGGGGGGAATGAGCAGTTCTTC. The rearrangement links TRBV5-1 to TRBJ2-1; the match to TRBD2 covers 11 bases. Germline CDR1 SGHRS, CDR2 YFSETQ. The CDR3 has 16 amino acids. Germline trimming cut 6 bases from V and 7 bases from J; bases unmatched to any gene: 12.

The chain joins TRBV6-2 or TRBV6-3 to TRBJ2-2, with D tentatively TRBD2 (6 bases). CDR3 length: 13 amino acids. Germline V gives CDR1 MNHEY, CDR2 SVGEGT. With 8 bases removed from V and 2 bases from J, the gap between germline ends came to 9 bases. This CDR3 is CASRDLNTGELFF. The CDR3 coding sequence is TGTGCCAGCCGGGACTTAAACACCGGGGAGCTGTTTTTT.

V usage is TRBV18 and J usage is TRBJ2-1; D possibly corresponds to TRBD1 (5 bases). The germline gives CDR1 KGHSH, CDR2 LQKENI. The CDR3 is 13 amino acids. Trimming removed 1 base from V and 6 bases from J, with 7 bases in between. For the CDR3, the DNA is TGTGCCAGCTCACCACTGACAGTCAATGAGCAGTTCTTC. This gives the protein CASSPLTVNEQFF.

The CDR3 region has the DNA TGTGCCAGCAGGGGGGACAGGGGGCCGGGCCAGCCCCAGCATTTT. Translation gives CASRGDRGPGQPQHF. The chain is built from TRBV6-6 and TRBJ1-5; 12 bases line up with TRBD1. Germline V gives CDR1 MNHNY, CDR2 SVGAGI (reference sequence). The CDR3 totals 15 residues. The V gene end was trimmed by 6 bases and the J gene end by 7 bases; junction bases not matched to a gene: 7.

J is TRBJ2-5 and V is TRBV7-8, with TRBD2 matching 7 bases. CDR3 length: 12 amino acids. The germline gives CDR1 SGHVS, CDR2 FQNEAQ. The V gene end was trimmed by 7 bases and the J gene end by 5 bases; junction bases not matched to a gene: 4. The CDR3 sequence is CASTGGGETQYF. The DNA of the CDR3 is TGTGCCAGCACGGGGGGAGGGGAGACCCAGTACTTC.

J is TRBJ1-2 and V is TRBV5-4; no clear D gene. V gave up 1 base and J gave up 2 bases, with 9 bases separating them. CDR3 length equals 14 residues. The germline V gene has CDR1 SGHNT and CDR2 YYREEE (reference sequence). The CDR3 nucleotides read TGTGCCAGCAGCTTGATGGCGGGGAACTATGGCTACACCTTC. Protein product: CASSLMAGNYGYTF.

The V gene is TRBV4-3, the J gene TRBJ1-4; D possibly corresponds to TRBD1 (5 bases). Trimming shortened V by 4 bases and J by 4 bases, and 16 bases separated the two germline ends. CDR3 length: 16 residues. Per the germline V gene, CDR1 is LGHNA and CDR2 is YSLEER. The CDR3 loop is CASSRRPGDHNEKLFF. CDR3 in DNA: TGCGCCAGCAGCCGCAGACCTGGGGACCATAATGAAAAACTGTTTTTT.